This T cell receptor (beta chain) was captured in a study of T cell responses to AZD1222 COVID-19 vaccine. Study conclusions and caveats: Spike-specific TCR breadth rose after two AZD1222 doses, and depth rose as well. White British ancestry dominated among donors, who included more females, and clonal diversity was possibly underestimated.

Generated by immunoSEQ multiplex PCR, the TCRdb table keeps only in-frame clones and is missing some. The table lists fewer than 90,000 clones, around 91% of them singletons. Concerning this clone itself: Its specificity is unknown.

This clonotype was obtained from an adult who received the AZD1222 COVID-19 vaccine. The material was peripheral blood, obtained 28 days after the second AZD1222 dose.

The CDR3 DNA reads TGTGCCAGCAGTTTCCTAGAGAATTATGGCACTGAAGCTTTCTTT. Translation gives CASSFLENYGTEAFF. This sequence joins TRBV27 and TRBJ1-1; D gene unclear. The V and J ends lost 3 bases and 4 bases respectively, with 15 bases between them. In germline, CDR1 is MNHEY, CDR2 SMNVEV (reference sequence). This CDR3 spans 15 amino acids.